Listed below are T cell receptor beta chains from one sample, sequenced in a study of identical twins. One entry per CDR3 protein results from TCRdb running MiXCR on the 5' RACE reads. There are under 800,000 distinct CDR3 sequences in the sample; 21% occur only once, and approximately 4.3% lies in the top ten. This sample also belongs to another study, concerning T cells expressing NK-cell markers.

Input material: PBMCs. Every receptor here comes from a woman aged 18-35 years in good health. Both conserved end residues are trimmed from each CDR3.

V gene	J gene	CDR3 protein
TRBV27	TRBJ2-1	ASSLSILLVDEQF
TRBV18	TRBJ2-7	ASSPGAGGSYEQY
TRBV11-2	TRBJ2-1	ASSLGVTGEQF
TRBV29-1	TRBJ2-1	SADYYNEQF
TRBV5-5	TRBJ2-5	ASSLFNLGGQETQY
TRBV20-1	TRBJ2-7	SAKGGGSYEQY
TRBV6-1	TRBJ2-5	ASRLAPQETQY
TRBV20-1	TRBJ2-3	SARKATGDTDTQY
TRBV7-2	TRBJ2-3	ASSLLRGHGTDTQY
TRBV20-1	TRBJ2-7	SAGGYEQY
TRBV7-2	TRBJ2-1	ASSFSGAYNEQF
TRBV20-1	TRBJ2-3	SAPGPEGDTQY
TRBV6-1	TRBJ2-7	ASSPGLGGYEQY